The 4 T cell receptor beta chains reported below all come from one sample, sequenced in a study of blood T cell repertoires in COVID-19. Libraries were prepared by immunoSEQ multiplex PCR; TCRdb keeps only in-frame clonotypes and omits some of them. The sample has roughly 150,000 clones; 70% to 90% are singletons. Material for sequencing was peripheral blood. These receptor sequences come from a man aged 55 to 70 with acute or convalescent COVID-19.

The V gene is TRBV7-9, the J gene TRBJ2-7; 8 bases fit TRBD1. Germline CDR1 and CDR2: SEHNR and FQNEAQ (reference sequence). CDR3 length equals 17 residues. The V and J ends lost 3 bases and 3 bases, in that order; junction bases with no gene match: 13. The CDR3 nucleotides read TGTGCCAGCAGCTTCACGGACAGGGCAAGGAAAGACTACGAGCAGTACTTC. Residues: CASSFTDRARKDYEQYF.

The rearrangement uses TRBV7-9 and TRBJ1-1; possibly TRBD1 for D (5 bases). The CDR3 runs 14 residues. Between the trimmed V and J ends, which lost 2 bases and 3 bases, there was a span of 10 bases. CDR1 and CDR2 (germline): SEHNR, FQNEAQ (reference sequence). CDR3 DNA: TGTGCCAGCAGCTTACTAGGGGCTGACACTGAAGCTTTCTTT. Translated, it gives CASSLLGADTEAFF.

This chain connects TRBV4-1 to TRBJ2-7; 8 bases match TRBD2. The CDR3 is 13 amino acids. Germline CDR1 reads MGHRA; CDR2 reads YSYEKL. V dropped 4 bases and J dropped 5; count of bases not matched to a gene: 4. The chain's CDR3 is CASSRVGRDEQYF. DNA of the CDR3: TGCGCCAGCAGCCGCGTCGGGAGGGACGAGCAGTACTTC.

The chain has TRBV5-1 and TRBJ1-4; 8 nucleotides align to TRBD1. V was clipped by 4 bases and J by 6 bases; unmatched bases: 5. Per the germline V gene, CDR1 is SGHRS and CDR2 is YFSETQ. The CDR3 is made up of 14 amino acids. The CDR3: CASSIPGGHEKLFF. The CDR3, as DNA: TGCGCCAGCAGCATACCAGGGGGCCATGAAAAACTGTTTTTT.